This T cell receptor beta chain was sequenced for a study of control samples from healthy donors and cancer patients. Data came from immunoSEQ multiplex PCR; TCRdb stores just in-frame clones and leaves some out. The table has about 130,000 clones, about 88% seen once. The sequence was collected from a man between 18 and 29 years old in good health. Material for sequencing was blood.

The CDR3 reads CASSLGARGHNQPQHF. CDR3 DNA sequence: TGTGCCAGCAGCTTGGGGGCCAGGGGGCACAATCAGCCCCAGCATTTT. The rearrangement uses TRBV5-8 and TRBJ1-5; 8 nucleotides line up with TRBD1. Losses at the gene ends were 0 bases for V and 3 bases for J; bases not matched to a gene: 5. This CDR3 has 16 amino acids. Germline V gene lookup returns CDR1 SGHTS and CDR2 YDEGEE.